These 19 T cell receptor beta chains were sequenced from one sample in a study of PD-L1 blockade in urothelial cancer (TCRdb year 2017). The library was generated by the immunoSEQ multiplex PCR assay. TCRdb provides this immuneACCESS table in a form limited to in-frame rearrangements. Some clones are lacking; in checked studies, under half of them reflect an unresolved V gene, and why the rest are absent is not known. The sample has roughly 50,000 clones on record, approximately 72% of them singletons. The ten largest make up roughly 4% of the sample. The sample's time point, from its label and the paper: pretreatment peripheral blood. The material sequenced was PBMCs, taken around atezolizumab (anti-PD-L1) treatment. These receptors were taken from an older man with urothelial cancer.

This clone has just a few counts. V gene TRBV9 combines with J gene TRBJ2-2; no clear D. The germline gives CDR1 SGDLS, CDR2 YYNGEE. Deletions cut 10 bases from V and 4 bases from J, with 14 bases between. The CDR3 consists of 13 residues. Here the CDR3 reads CAVGCHATGELFF. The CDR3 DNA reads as TGTGCCGTCGGGTGCCATGCCACCGGGGAGCTGTTTTTT. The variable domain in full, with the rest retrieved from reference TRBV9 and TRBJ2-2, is DSGVTQTPKHLITATGQRVTLRCSPRSGDLSVYWYQQSLDQGLQFLIQYYNGEERAKGNILERFSAQQFPDLHSELNLSSLELGDSALYFCAVGCHATGELFFGEGSRLTVL.

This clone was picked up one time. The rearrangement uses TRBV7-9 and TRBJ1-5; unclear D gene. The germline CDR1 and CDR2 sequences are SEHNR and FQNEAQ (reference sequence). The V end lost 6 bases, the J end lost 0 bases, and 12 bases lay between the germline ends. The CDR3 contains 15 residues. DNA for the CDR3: TGTGCCAGCAGGAGAGGGAAGTATAGCAATCAGCCCCAGCATTTT. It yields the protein CASRRGKYSNQPQHF.

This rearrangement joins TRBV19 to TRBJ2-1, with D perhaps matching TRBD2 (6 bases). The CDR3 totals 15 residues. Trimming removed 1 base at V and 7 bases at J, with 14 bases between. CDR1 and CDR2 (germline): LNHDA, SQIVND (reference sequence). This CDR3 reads CASSIVSTGRNEQFF. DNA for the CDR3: TGTGCCAGTAGTATAGTCTCAACCGGGAGAAATGAGCAGTTCTTC.

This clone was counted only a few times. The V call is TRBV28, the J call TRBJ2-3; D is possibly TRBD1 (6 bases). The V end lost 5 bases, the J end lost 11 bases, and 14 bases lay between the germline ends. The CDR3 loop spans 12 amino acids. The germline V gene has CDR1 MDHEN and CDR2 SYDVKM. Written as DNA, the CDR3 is TGTGCCAGCAGTCTAGGGATGGACAGGCAGTATTTT. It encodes CASSLGMDRQYF.

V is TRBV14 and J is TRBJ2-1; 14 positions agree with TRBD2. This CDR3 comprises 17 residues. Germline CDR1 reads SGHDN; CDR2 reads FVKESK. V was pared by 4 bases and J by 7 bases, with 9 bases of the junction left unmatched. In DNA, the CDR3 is TGTGCCAGCAGCCCGACTAGCGGGGGGGCAGGTCCGAATGAGCAGTTCTTC. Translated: CASSPTSGGAGPNEQFF.

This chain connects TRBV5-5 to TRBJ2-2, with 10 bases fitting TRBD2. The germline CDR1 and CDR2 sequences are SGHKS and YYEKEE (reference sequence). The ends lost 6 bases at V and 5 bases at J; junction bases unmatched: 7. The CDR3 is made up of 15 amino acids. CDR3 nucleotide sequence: TGTGCCAGCAATGCGGAAGCGGGGGGGACCGGGGAGCTGTTTTTT. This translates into CASNAEAGGTGELFF.

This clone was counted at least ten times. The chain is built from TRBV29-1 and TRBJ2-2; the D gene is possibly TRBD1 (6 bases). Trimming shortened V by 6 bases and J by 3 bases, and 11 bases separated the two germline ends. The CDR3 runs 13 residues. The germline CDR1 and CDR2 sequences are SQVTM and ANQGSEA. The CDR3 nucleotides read TGCAGCGTACTGAGACAGGACACCGGGGAGCTGTTTTTT. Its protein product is CSVLRQDTGELFF.

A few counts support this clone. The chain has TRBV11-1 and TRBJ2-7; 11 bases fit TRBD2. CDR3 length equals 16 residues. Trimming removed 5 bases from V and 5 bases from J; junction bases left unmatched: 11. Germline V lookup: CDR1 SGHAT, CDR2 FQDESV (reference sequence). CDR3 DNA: TGTGCCAGCAGCACCTCTCGTGATAGCGGGAGGGACGAGCAGTACTTC. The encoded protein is CASSTSRDSGRDEQYF. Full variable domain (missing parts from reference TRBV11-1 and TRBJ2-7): EAEVAQSPRYKITEKSQAVAFWCDPISGHATLYWYRQILGQGPELLVQFQDESVVDDSQLPKDRFSAERLKGVDSTLKIQPAELGDSAMYLCASSTSRDSGRDEQYFGPGTRLTVT.

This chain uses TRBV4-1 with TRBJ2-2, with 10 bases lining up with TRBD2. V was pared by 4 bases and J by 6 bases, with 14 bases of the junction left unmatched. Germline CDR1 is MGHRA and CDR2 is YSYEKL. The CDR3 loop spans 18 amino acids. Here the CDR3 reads CASSLRTTSGLGAGELFF. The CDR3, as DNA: TGCGCCAGCAGCCTGAGGACGACTAGCGGGCTCGGGGCCGGGGAGCTGTTTTTT.

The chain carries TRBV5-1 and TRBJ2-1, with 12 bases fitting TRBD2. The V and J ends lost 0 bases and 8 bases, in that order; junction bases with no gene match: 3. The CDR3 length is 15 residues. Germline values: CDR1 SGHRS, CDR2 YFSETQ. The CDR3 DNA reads TGCGCCAGCAGCTTGGCTAGCGGGAGGGCCGATGAGCAGTTCTTC. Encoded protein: CASSLASGRADEQFF. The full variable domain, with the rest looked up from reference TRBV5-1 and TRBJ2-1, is KAGVTQTPRYLIKTRGQQVTLSCSPISGHRSVSWYQQTPGQGLQFLFEYFSETQRNKGNFPGRFSGRQFSNSRSEMNVSTLELGDSALYLCASSLASGRADEQFFGPGTRLTVL.

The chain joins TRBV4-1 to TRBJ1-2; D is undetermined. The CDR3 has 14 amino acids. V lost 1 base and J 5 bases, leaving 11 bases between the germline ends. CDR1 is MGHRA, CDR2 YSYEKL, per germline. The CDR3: CASSQVRDLYGYTF. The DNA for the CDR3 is TGCGCCAGCAGCCAAGTGAGGGATTTATATGGCTACACCTTC.

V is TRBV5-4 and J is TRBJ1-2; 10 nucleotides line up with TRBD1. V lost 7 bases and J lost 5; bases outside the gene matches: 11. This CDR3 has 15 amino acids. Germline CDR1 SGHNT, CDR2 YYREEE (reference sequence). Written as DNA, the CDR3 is TGTGCCAGCGGGGGACCGGGACAGGGGACTTATGGCTACACCTTC. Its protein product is CASGGPGQGTYGYTF.

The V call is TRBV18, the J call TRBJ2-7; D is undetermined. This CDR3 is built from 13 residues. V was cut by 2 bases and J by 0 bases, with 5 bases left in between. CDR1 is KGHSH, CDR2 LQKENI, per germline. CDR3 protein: CASSPDSSYEQYF. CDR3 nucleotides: TGTGCCAGCTCACCAGACTCCTCCTACGAGCAGTACTTC.

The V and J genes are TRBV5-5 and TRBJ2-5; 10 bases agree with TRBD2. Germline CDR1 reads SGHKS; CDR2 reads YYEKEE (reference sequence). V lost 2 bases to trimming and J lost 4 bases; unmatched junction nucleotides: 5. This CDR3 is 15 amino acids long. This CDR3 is CASSLPSGRTETQYF. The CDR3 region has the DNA TGTGCCAGCAGCTTACCTAGCGGGAGAACAGAGACCCAGTACTTC.

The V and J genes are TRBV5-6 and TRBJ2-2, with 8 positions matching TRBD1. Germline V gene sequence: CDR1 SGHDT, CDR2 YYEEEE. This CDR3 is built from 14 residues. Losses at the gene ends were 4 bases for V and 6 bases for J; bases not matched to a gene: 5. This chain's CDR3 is CASSHRQGSGELFF. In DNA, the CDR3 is TGTGCCAGCAGCCACAGACAGGGGTCCGGGGAGCTGTTTTTT.

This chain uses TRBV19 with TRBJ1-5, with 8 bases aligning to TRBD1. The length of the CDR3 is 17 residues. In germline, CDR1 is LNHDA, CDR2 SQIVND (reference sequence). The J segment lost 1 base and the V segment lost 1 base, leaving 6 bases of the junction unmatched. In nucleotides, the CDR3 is TGTGCCAGTAGTATAGCTCCACAGGGGGGGAGCAATCAGCCCCAGCATTTT. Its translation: CASSIAPQGGSNQPQHF.

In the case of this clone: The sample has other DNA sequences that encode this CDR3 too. The CDR3 region is CSAAGLQSYEQYF. In DNA, the CDR3 is TGCAGCGCCGCAGGGCTTCAATCCTACGAGCAGTACTTC. The rearrangement joins TRBV29-1 to TRBJ2-7, with D possibly being TRBD1 (5 bases). V lost 7 bases and J lost 1, with 14 bases in between. Germline assignment: CDR1 SQVTM and CDR2 ANQGSEA. The length of the CDR3 is 13 residues.

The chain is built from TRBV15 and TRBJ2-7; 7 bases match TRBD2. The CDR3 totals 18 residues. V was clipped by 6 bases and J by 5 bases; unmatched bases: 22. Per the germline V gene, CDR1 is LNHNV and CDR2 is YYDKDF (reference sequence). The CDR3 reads CATSTYLPGGAGWNEQYF. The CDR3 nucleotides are TGTGCCACCAGTACCTACCTCCCGGGGGGAGCGGGATGGAACGAGCAGTACTTC.

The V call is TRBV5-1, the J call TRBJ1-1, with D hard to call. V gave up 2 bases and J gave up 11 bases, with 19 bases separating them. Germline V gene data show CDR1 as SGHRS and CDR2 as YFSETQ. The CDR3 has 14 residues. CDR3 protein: CASSFSTPEISAFF. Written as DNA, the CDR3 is TGCGCCAGCAGCTTTTCGACACCTGAGATTTCGGCTTTCTTT.